One and the same sample provided the 10 T cell receptor beta chains below, sequenced in a study of OX40 agonist ivuxolimab in advanced cancers. Profiled with immunoSEQ multiplex PCR; TCRdb holds only in-frame clones, not every one. The repertoire holds some 46,000 clones, with just under 95% as singletons. This specimen was CD4+ or CD8+ T cells sorted from blood, taken in a trial of the OX40 agonist ivuxolimab. These receptors were obtained from an adult with an advanced solid tumor such as melanoma, head and neck, liver or kidney cancer.

V gene TRBV5-4 combines with J gene TRBJ2-2; D unclear. There are 14 residues in the CDR3. Germline V gives CDR1 SGHNT, CDR2 YYREEE (reference sequence). Deletions cut 0 bases from V and 0 bases from J, with 3 bases between. In DNA, the CDR3 is TGTGCCAGCAGCTTGGGGTCGAACACCGGGGAGCTGTTTTTT. It yields the protein CASSLGSNTGELFF.

The chain recombines TRBV19 with TRBJ1-5, with D uncertain. Looked up from germline, CDR1 is LNHDA and CDR2 is SQIVND (reference sequence). V shed 3 bases and J shed 0 bases, with 9 bases lying between them. The CDR3 totals 15 residues. The CDR3 nucleotides are TGTGCCAGTAGTATGTCAAGGAATAGCAATCAGCCCCAGCATTTT. Encoded protein: CASSMSRNSNQPQHF.

This clone was detected only once. V is TRBV4-3 and J is TRBJ2-5; D unresolved. The germline V and J ends were trimmed by 1 base and 1 base, with 10 bases remaining between them. There are 15 residues in the CDR3. Per the germline V gene, CDR1 is LGHNA and CDR2 is YSLEER. CDR3 bases: TGCGCCAGCAGCCAAGCACGGAGATCCCAAGAGACCCAGTACTTC. Residues: CASSQARRSQETQYF.

In this sample, this clone turned up once. The DNA is omitted, as the CDR3 cannot be located on it reliably, and the CDR3 follows TCRdb's listing. This chain links TRBV21-1 with TRBJ1-3; the D call TRBD1 from the table was never checked on the DNA. TRBV21-1 is a pseudogene. The CDR3 is 19 amino acids in total, end residues counted. The chain's CDR3 is CASSKAAGTGVGKGNTIYF.

The chain joins TRBV6-1 to TRBJ2-5, with D perhaps given as TRBD1 or TRBD2 (6 bases each). V was shortened by 8 bases and J by 2 bases, with 18 bases between the two germline ends. In germline, CDR1 is MNHNS, CDR2 SASEGT. The CDR3 contains 15 residues. The CDR3 is CASPGEDRSQETQYF. Written as DNA, the CDR3 is TGTGCCAGCCCGGGAGAGGACAGATCACAAGAGACCCAGTACTTC.

This clone was recorded only once. V is TRBV7-2 and J is TRBJ2-1; D may be TRBD1 or TRBD2 (6 bases each). V lost 5 bases and J 8 bases, leaving 31 bases between the germline ends. The CDR3 length is 19 residues. CDR1 SGHTA and CDR2 FQGNSA come from the germline V gene. The CDR3 bases are TGTGCCAGCAGCCACCTAAGGGGGTCGATGACTAGTCTGGATTATGAGCAGTTCTTC. It codes for CASSHLRGSMTSLDYEQFF.

The chain uses TRBV7-3 and TRBJ2-1, with a possible D match to TRBD2 (5 bases). The V end was cut by 5 bases, the J end by 0 bases, with 11 bases between. The V gene's germline CDR1 is SGHTA and CDR2 FQGTGA. There are 15 residues in the CDR3. CDR3 nucleotides: TGTGCCAGCAGCGGGCAGCGGAGCTCCTACAATGAGCAGTTCTTC. Amino acids: CASSGQRSSYNEQFF.

This clone has only one observation. V is TRBV19 and J is TRBJ2-1, with D tentatively TRBD2 (6 bases). The germline V gene has CDR1 LNHDA and CDR2 SQIVND (reference sequence). Deletions cut 5 bases from V and 9 bases from J, with 26 bases between. The length of the CDR3 is 17 residues. This CDR3 reads CASSRLDGLFGESEQFF. CDR3 bases: TGTGCCAGTAGTCGACTAGACGGTCTTTTCGGAGAAAGTGAGCAGTTCTTC.

The CDR3 DNA reads TGTGCCAGTAGTATCAGGGGCCCGAACACTGAAGCTTTCTTT. The encoded protein is CASSIRGPNTEAFF. This chain connects TRBV19 to TRBJ1-1, with D perhaps TRBD1 (6 bases). Deletions cut 3 bases from V and 1 base from J, with 9 bases between. The germline V gene has CDR1 LNHDA and CDR2 SQIVND (reference sequence). The CDR3 extends over 14 amino acids. Using reference TRBV19 and TRBJ1-1 for the parts outside the CDR3, the full variable domain is DGGITQSPKYLFRKEGQNVTLSCEQNLNHDAMYWYRQDPGQGLRLIYYSQIVNDFQKGDIAEGYSVSREKKESFPLTVTSAQKNPTAFYLCASSIRGPNTEAFFGQGTRLTVV.

The chain is built from TRBV4-3 and TRBJ1-2; TRBD1 agrees at 7 bases. This CDR3 is 16 amino acids long. J lost 4 bases, V lost 2 bases, and 10 bases had no gene match. The V gene's germline CDR1 is LGHNA and CDR2 YSLEER. This CDR3 is CASSQLMGTELYGYTF. The CDR3 DNA reads as TGCGCCAGCAGCCAACTTATGGGGACAGAACTCTATGGCTACACCTTC.